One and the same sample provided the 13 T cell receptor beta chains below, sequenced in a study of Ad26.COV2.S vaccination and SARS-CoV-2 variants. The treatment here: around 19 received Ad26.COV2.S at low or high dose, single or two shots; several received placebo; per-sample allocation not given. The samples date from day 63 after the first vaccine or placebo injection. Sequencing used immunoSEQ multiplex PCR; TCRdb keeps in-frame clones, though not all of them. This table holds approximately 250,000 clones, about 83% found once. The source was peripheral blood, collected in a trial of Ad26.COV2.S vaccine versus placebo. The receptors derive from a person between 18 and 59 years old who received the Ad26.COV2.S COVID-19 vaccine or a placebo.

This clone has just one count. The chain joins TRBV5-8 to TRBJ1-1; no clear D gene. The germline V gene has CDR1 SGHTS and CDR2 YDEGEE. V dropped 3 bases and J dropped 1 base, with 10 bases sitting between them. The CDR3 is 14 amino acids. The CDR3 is CASSYPMRNTEAFF. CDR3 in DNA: TGTGCCAGCAGCTACCCAATGCGGAACACTGAAGCTTTCTTT.

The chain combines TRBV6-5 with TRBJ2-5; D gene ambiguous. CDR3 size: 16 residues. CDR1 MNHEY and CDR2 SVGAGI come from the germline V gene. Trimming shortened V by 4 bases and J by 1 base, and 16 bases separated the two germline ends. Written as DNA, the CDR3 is TGTGCCAGCAGTTCCGTCCTAGTTGGGGTCCAAGAGACCCAGTACTTC. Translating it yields CASSSVLVGVQETQYF.

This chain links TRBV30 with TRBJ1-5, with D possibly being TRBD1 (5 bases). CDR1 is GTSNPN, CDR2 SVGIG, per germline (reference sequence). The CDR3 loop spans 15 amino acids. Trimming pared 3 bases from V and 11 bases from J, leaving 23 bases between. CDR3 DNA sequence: TGTGCCTGGAGGGCAAAAGGGGACCCCCGAGGATCCCAGCATTTT. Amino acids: CAWRAKGDPRGSQHF.

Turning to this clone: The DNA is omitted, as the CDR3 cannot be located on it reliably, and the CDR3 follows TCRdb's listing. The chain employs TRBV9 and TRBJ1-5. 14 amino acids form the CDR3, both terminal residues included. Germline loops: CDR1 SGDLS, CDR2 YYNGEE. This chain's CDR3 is CASSVGPGAQPQRF.

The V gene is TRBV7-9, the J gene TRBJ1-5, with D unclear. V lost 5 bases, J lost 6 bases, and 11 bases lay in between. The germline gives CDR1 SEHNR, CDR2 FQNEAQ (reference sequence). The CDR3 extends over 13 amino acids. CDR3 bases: TGTGCCAGCAGCCCCATGGGGTTTCAGCCCCAGCATTTT. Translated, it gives CASSPMGFQPQHF. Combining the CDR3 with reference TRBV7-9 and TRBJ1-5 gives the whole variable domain DTGVSQNPRHKITKRGQNVTFRCDPISEHNRLYWYRQTLGQGPEFLTYFQNEAQLEKSRLLSDRFSAERPKGSFSTLEIQRTEQGDSAMYLCASSPMGFQPQHFGDGTRLSIL.

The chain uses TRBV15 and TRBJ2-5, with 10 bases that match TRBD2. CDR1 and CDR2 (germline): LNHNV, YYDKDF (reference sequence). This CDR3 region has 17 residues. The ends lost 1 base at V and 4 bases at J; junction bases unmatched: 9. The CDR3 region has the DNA TGTGCCACCAGCAGAGCGCTAGCGGGAGAGGATATAGAGACCCAGTACTTC. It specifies CATSRALAGEDIETQYF.

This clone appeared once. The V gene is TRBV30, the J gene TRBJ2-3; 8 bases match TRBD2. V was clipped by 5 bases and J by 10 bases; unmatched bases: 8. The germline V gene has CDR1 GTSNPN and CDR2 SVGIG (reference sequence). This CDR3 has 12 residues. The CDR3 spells CAWQSGRWPQYF. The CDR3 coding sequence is TGTGCCTGGCAAAGCGGGAGATGGCCGCAGTATTTT.

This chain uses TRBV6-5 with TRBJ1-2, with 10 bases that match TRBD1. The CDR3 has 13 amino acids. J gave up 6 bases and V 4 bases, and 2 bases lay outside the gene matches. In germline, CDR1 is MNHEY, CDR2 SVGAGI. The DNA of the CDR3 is TGTGCCAGCAGTTGGGGACAGGGGAATGGCTACACCTTC. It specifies CASSWGQGNGYTF.

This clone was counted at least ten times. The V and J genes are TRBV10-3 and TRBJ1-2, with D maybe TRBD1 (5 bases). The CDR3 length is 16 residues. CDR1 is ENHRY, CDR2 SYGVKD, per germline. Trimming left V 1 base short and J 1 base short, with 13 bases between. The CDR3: CAISELETEDNYGYTF. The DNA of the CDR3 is TGTGCCATCAGTGAGTTGGAGACAGAAGATAACTATGGCTACACCTTC.

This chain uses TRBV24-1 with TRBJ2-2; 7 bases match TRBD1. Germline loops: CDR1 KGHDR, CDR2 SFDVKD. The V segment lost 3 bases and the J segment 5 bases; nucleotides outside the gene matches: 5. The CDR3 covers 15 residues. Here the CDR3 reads CATSDTGTATGELFF. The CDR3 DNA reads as TGTGCCACCAGTGATACCGGGACAGCTACCGGGGAGCTGTTTTTT.

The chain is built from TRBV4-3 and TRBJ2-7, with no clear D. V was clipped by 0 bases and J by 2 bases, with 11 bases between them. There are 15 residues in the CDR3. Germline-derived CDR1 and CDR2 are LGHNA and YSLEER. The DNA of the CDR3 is TGCGCCAGCAGCCAAGATTTATGGGGAACCTACGAGCAGTACTTC. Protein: CASSQDLWGTYEQYF.

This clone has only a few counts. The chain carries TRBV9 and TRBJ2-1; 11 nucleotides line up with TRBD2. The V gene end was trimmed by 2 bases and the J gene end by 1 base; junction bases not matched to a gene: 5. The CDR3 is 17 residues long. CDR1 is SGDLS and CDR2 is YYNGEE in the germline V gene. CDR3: CASSVTSGSNSYNEQFF. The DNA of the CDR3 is TGTGCCAGCAGCGTCACTAGCGGGAGTAATTCCTACAATGAGCAGTTCTTC.

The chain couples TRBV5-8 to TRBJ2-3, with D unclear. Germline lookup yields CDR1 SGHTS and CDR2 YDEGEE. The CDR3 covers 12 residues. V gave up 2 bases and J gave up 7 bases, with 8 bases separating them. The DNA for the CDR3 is TGTGCCAGCAGCTTCCTATTGAATACGCAGTATTTT. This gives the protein CASSFLLNTQYF.